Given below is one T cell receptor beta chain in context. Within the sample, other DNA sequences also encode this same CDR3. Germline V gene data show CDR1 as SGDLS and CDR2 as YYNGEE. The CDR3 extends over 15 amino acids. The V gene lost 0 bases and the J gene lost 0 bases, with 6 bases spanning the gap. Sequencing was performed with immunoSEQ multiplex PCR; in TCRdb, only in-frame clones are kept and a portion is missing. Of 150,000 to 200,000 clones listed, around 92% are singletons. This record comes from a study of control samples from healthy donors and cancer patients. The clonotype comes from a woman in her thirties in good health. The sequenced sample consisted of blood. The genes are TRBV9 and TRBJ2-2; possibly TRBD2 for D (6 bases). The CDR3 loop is CASSVGLANTGELFF. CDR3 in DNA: TGTGCCAGCAGCGTAGGACTAGCGAACACCGGGGAGCTGTTTTTT.